This TCR beta chain was captured by sequencing in a study of blood T cell repertoires in COVID-19 (dated by TCRdb to 2018 to 2021). With regard to the full study: Collaborator samples came from the United States, Italy and Spain and covered acute and convalescent phases of COVID-19. The material from the prospective study consisted of cDNA or gDNA derived from T cells, B-cell-depleted T cells, or PBMCs. Subjects who had been exposed to COVID-19, were actively infected with it, or had recovered from it provided the deeply sampled blood TCRbeta repertoires that made up the dataset. The repertoires were released in a freely available public database meant as a resource for research on the immune response to SARS-CoV-2. The samples were drawn from two sources: the first 160 participants of the ongoing ImmuneRACE study, and 1,254 subjects contributed by 6 global collaborators. Sample metadata almost always included a de-identified subject ID, COVID-19 status, age in years and sex. Where HLA class I and class II types were available, the types were taken from metadata supplied by the sample provider, not from assay-based typing. Broader findings and caveats from the paper: The quantity of clinical and demographic metadata differed by source and by participant and was supplied without curation.

V ends up 2 bases short and J 2 bases short, with an unmatched junction base count of 6. CDR3 length: 16 amino acids, cysteine to phenylalanine. Solely the CDR3 DNA is kept, with 48 bases framed from the first base. CDR1 and CDR2 are drawn from the germline V gene: SGHAT, FQNNGV. TCRbeta CDR3 regions were amplified from genomic DNA by means of the immunoSEQ Assay, a bias-controlled multiplex PCR. For the original study's pipeline: Nucleated cell counts per sample were estimated from amplification of reference gene primers within the assay. To quantify the absolute abundance of each unique TCRbeta CDR3 rearrangement, sequence reads were collapsed and filtered. For each sample, productive Simpson clonality was calculated by taking the square root of Simpson's diversity index across productive rearrangements. TCRdb provides this immuneACCESS table in a form limited to in-frame rearrangements. Some clones are lacking; in checked studies, under half of them reflect an unresolved V gene, and why the rest are absent is not known. Clonal size and the V and J genes are those of that table, whereas D and trimming came from the DNA. Here the sample has roughly 220,000 clones; around 87% occur a single time. In total, the top ten clones hold about 2.9% of the sample.

This clone was detected only once. No cognate antigen has been identified for it. There are no base qualities to consult, and no much larger clone falls within one base. The collaborating institutions used their own protocols to collect whole blood in K2EDTA tubes. For TCRbeta analysis, collaborator samples were shipped as frozen whole blood, as isolated PBMCs, or as DNA extracted from either sample type. The specimen sequenced was peripheral blood. The receptor was isolated from a man in his sixties with acute or convalescent COVID-19. This chain is built from TRBV11-2 and TRBJ2-3, with 8 central nucleotides matching TRBD2. The CDR3 corresponds to CASSLTAGGSTDTQYF. The DNA sequence is TGTGCCAGCAGCTTAACCGCGGGGGGTTCCACAGATACGCAGTATTTT.